The sequence of this T cell receptor beta chain was determined in a study of PD-L1 blockade in urothelial cancer. Overall study context: Analysis of blood occurred 3 weeks (second dose) and 6 weeks after treatment start.

CDR3 length: 16 amino acids. V was trimmed by 2 bases and J by 0 bases, leaving 13 bases between them. Per the germline V gene, CDR1 is MNHEY and CDR2 is SVGAGI. Time point defined: pretreatment peripheral blood. This clone has only a few counts. Using immunoSEQ multiplex PCR, the repertoire was profiled, and TCRdb retains in-frame clones only, with some absent. The table includes some 53,000 clones, approximately 81% detected once. Sample: PBMCs, taken around atezolizumab (anti-PD-L1) treatment. This receptor was obtained from a man aged 65 to 85 with urothelial cancer. The genes are TRBV6-5 and TRBJ1-2; D uncertain. This CDR3 reads CASSYGGHLTNYGYTF. The DNA of the CDR3 is TGTGCCAGCAGTTACGGAGGGCACCTCACTAACTATGGCTACACCTTC.